A single sample is the source of the 23 T cell receptor beta chains below, sequenced in a study of shared clonotypes between healthy human individuals. Sequencing was performed with immunoSEQ multiplex PCR; in TCRdb, only in-frame clones are kept and a portion is missing. The sample shows roughly 650,000 clones, 95% to 97% of them seen only once. CD45RO-negative, CCR7-positively selected cells formed the naive CD8 fraction, excluding terminally differentiated effector memory CD45RA+ cells. Sequencing was done on a sample of naive CD8+ T cells sorted from blood. Receptor source: a woman aged 25-40 years in good health.

This clone appeared once. CDR3 nucleotides: TGTGCCAGCAGGACAGAGATGAACACTGAAGCTTTCTTT. Translated: CASRTEMNTEAFF. This chain uses TRBV28 with TRBJ1-1; D is possibly TRBD1 (5 bases). The CDR3 spans 13 residues. Germline-derived CDR1 and CDR2 are MDHEN and SYDVKM. Trimming cost V 6 bases and J 0 bases, with 8 bases left between them.

This chain connects TRBV5-4 to TRBJ2-7; no firm D call. This CDR3 region has 13 residues. Trimming removed 4 bases at V and 6 bases at J, with 14 bases between. Per the germline V gene, CDR1 is SGHNT and CDR2 is YYREEE (reference sequence). Here the CDR3 DNA reads TGTGCCAGCAGCACGGTAATTACCTCCGAGCAGTACTTC. Translation gives CASSTVITSEQYF.

V gene TRBV11-2 combines with J gene TRBJ1-4; D gene ambiguous. Germline CDR1 is SGHAT and CDR2 is FQNNGV. V lost 2 bases, J lost 6 bases, and 13 bases lay in between. The CDR3 has 15 amino acids. CDR3 in DNA: TGTGCCAGCAGCTTATTCATCGGCCCAGATGAAAAACTGTTTTTT. The encoded protein is CASSLFIGPDEKLFF.

V gene TRBV23-1 combines with J gene TRBJ2-1; TRBD2 matches 8 bases. TRBV23-1 is placed among ORFs of uncertain function. V shed 4 bases, J shed 3 bases, and the junction held 20 bases outside the gene matches. The CDR3 is made up of 20 amino acids. The CDR3 here is CASSPSIGTRTSGGYNEQFF. The CDR3 coding sequence is TGCGCCAGCAGTCCCAGTATTGGGACTAGAACGTCTGGGGGCTACAATGAGCAGTTCTTC.

V is TRBV14 and J is TRBJ2-1; no reliable D call. V dropped 5 bases and J dropped 1 base, with 15 bases sitting between them. Germline V gives CDR1 SGHDN, CDR2 FVKESK. The CDR3 has 16 residues. The CDR3 DNA follows: TGTGCCAGCAGCTCCATAGCTGAACCTTCCTACAATGAGCAGTTCTTC. Its protein is CASSSIAEPSYNEQFF.

This chain links TRBV28 with TRBJ2-1; TRBD2 matches 10 bases. Germline values: CDR1 MDHEN, CDR2 SYDVKM. V shed 3 bases, J shed 5 bases, and the junction held 10 bases outside the gene matches. The CDR3 extends over 17 amino acids. The CDR3 sequence is CASSFPTRLAGDNEQFF. CDR3 nucleotide sequence: TGTGCCAGCAGTTTTCCTACTAGACTAGCGGGTGACAATGAGCAGTTCTTC. Supplemented by reference TRBV28 and TRBJ2-1, the full variable domain reads DVKVTQSSRYLVKRTGEKVFLECVQDMDHENMFWYRQDPGLGLRLIYFSYDVKMKEKGDIPEGYSVSREKKERFSLILESASTNQTSMYLCASSFPTRLAGDNEQFFGPGTRLTVL.

The chain employs TRBV5-6 and TRBJ2-2, with 13 bases aligning to TRBD2. The CDR3 sequence is 16 residues long. J was trimmed by 7 bases and V by 4 bases; bases with no gene match: 7. In germline, CDR1 is SGHDT, CDR2 YYEEEE. The CDR3: CASSGGLAGLNGELFF. The CDR3 nucleotides read TGTGCCAGCAGCGGGGGACTAGCGGGACTGAACGGGGAGCTGTTTTTT.

The chain uses TRBV11-2 and TRBJ2-1; possibly TRBD1 or TRBD2 for D (5 bases each). Between the trimmed V and J ends, which lost 3 bases and 7 bases, there was a span of 13 bases. The CDR3 sequence is 14 residues long. Germline V gene sequence: CDR1 SGHAT, CDR2 FQNNGV. The CDR3 loop is CASSFRGSGNEQFF. CDR3 sequence (DNA): TGTGCCAGCAGCTTTCGGGGCAGTGGAAATGAGCAGTTCTTC.

CDR3 sequence (DNA): TGTGCCAGCAGTCCACTCCTCGACGGGGACCCAGCTAACTATGGCTACACCTTC. Protein sequence: CASSPLLDGDPANYGYTF. The V and J genes are TRBV28 and TRBJ1-2, with D possibly TRBD1 on 5 matching bases. The CDR3 spans 18 residues. Deletions cut 5 bases from V and 0 bases from J, with 22 bases between. Germline CDR1 reads MDHEN; CDR2 reads SYDVKM.

This clone was recorded only once. The chain has TRBV19 and TRBJ1-2; D not certain. The CDR3 contains 14 residues. The germline gives CDR1 LNHDA, CDR2 SQIVND (reference sequence). Trimming shortened V by 3 bases and J by 3 bases, and 11 bases separated the two germline ends. CDR3 nucleotides: TGTGCCAGTAGTATTTTGGACGGCCACTATGGCTACACCTTC. Protein sequence: CASSILDGHYGYTF. Full variable domain (rest looked up from reference TRBV19 and TRBJ1-2): DGGITQSPKYLFRKEGQNVTLSCEQNLNHDAMYWYRQDPGQGLRLIYYSQIVNDFQKGDIAEGYSVSREKKESFPLTVTSAQKNPTAFYLCASSILDGHYGYTFGSGTRLTVV.

The CDR3, as DNA: TGTGCCAGCTCGATTCTGGGGTTTAACGAGCAGTACTTC. It specifies CASSILGFNEQYF. The chain couples TRBV27 to TRBJ2-7; no reliable D call. Germline V gene data show CDR1 as MNHEY and CDR2 as SMNVEV (reference sequence). CDR3 length: 13 amino acids. Trimming removed 8 bases from V and 5 bases from J, with 16 bases in between.

The V and J genes are TRBV11-2 and TRBJ2-5; 14 bases agree with TRBD2. There are 17 residues in the CDR3. The junction had 5 bases not matched to a gene; V was cut back by 3 bases and J by 2 bases. Germline CDR1 is SGHAT and CDR2 is FQNNGV. The CDR3 spells CASSLGLAGVEQETQYF. DNA for the CDR3: TGTGCCAGCAGCTTGGGACTAGCGGGAGTAGAACAAGAGACCCAGTACTTC.

This sequence joins TRBV27 and TRBJ1-2; 9 nucleotides align to TRBD1. V shed 8 bases, J shed 3 bases, and the junction held 10 bases outside the gene matches. There are 15 residues in the CDR3. Per the germline V gene, CDR1 is MNHEY and CDR2 is SMNVEV (reference sequence). The CDR3 here is CASGFTGGGDYGYTF. CDR3 DNA: TGTGCCAGCGGGTTTACAGGGGGCGGCGACTATGGCTACACCTTC.

The V and J genes are TRBV7-2 and TRBJ1-1; D gene uncertain. CDR3 length equals 13 residues. Germline loops: CDR1 SGHTA, CDR2 FQGNSA. V was clipped by 1 base and J by 8 bases, with 11 bases between them. CDR3 sequence reads: CASSLVGEPEAFF. As DNA, the CDR3 is TGTGCCAGCAGCTTAGTTGGGGAGCCGGAAGCTTTCTTT.

The rearrangement links TRBV27 to TRBJ1-2; D uncertain. CDR1 is MNHEY and CDR2 is SMNVEV in the germline V gene (reference sequence). The CDR3 sequence is 13 residues long. Deletions cut 4 bases from V and 7 bases from J, with 13 bases between. For the CDR3, the DNA is TGTGCCAGCAGTTCGTGGGGTGAATCTGGCTACACCTTC. This gives the protein CASSSWGESGYTF.

The chain employs TRBV7-9 and TRBJ2-1; 11 bases match TRBD2. The CDR3 has 14 residues. J was trimmed by 7 bases and V by 4 bases; bases with no gene match: 3. Germline-derived CDR1 and CDR2 are SEHNR and FQNEAQ (reference sequence). The CDR3 spells CASSSPSGRNEQFF. CDR3 bases: TGTGCCAGCAGCTCTCCTAGCGGGAGGAATGAGCAGTTCTTC.

Here the CDR3 reads CASSHTRNTEAFF. The CDR3 DNA reads as TGTGCCAGCAGCCATACGAGGAACACTGAAGCTTTCTTT. This rearrangement joins TRBV13 to TRBJ1-1; D uncertain. CDR3 length: 13 amino acids. Germline V gives CDR1 PRHDT, CDR2 FYEKMQ (reference sequence). V was trimmed by 5 bases and J by 1 base, leaving 8 bases between them.

The chain joins TRBV7-6 to TRBJ2-1, with 10 bases aligning to TRBD1. The CDR3 runs 15 residues. V was clipped by 5 bases and J by 5 bases; unmatched bases: 6. Germline loops: CDR1 SGHVS, CDR2 FNYEAQ. The CDR3 coding sequence is TGTGCCAGCAGCCTAACCGGGACAGGGGACAATGAGCAGTTCTTC. Residues: CASSLTGTGDNEQFF.

CDR3 bases: TGTGCCAGCAGCGCGGGTTTTCGGGCCGGGGAGCTGTTTTTT. As protein: CASSAGFRAGELFF. The gene calls are TRBV9 and TRBJ2-2, with unresolved D. CDR1 SGDLS and CDR2 YYNGEE come from the germline V gene. Trimming stripped 3 bases from V and 6 bases from J, with 12 bases between. CDR3 length: 14 residues. The full variable domain, in which reference TRBV9 and TRBJ2-2 provide the parts outside the CDR3, is DSGVTQTPKHLITATGQRVTLRCSPRSGDLSVYWYQQSLDQGLQFLIQYYNGEERAKGNILERFSAQQFPDLHSELNLSSLELGDSALYFCASSAGFRAGELFFGEGSRLTVL.

The chain joins TRBV7-6 to TRBJ1-1, with D maybe TRBD1 (6 bases). Looked up from germline, CDR1 is SGHVS and CDR2 is FNYEAQ. The CDR3 is made up of 15 amino acids. Trimming stripped 1 base from V and 1 base from J, with 10 bases between. In DNA, the CDR3 is TGTGCCAGCAGCTTAGGCGTGGGGGCGAACACTGAAGCTTTCTTT. It codes for CASSLGVGANTEAFF. Complete variable domain (other parts from reference TRBV7-6 and TRBJ1-1): GAGVSQSPRYKVTKRGQDVALRCDPISGHVSLYWYRQALGQGPEFLTYFNYEAQQDKSGLPNDRFSAERPEGSISTLTIQRTEQRDSAMYRCASSLGVGANTEAFFGQGTRLTVV.

This clone was seen once. This chain connects TRBV28 to TRBJ1-1, with 9 bases lining up with TRBD1. CDR1 and CDR2 (germline): MDHEN, SYDVKM. The CDR3 has 15 amino acids. Losses at the gene ends were 5 bases for V and 4 bases for J; bases not matched to a gene: 8. DNA of the CDR3: TGTGCCAGCAGTACGGGACAGGGTCGGAGCACTGAAGCTTTCTTT. Residues: CASSTGQGRSTEAFF.

This clone appeared a single time. The chain joins TRBV27 to TRBJ2-5; TRBD1 matches at 7 bases. The J call may be mistaken, given a closer DNA end match to TRBJ2-7. CDR3 length: 14 residues. Looked up from germline, CDR1 is MNHEY and CDR2 is SMNVEV (reference sequence). Written as DNA, the CDR3 is TGTGCCAGCAGTTCGACAGGGTCGACCTACGAGCAGTACTTC. Amino acids: CASSSTGSTYEQYF.

The CDR3, as DNA: TGTGCCAGCAGCTTTGACGGACTAGCGGGAGTGGTTGAGCAGTTCTTC. This translates into CASSFDGLAGVVEQFF. V and J are TRBV5-6 and TRBJ2-1; TRBD2 matches at 13 bases. The CDR3 covers 16 residues. With 2 bases clipped from V and 9 bases from J, the junction kept 8 bases outside the gene matches. CDR1 SGHDT and CDR2 YYEEEE come from the germline V gene.